The clone carrying this TCR beta chain has only a few counts. Generated by immunoSEQ multiplex PCR, the TCRdb table keeps only in-frame clones and is missing some. The sample consists of around 60,000 clones, over 75% of them appearing once. This entry belongs to a study of T cells in tumors after PD-1 blockade. Germline CDR1 is SGHNT and CDR2 is YENEEA. The CDR3 consists of 12 residues. Deletions cut 3 bases from V and 3 bases from J, with 4 bases between. V usage is TRBV11-3 and J usage is TRBJ2-3; D gene unclear. The receptor comes from a human donor with basal cell carcinoma. The material sequenced was PBMCs, taken before anti-PD-1 treatment. The CDR3 is CASSFSTDTQYF. The CDR3, as DNA: TGTGCCAGCAGCTTTTCTACAGATACGCAGTATTTT.